The sequence of this T cell receptor (beta chain) was determined in a study of T cell repertoires in cytomegalovirus infection. Overall study context: An indication of both CMV infection and matching HLA type came from public TCR beta signatures. Study-wide results and limits: Predominance within the ex vivo response was attributable to HLA-C-restricted CMV-specific TCR beta clonotypes. Pooled public TCR beta family frequency picked out CMV carriers with the relevant HLA.

There are many counts of this clonotype. The antigen is undetermined. TCRdb processed the reads anew with MiXCR; each CDR3 protein has one entry. The sample comprises under 200,000 distinct CDR3 sequences, 28% of which are singletons, and 30% to 35% rests with the top ten. This CDR3 is built from 14 residues. Germline V gene data show CDR1 as SGHTA and CDR2 as FQGNSA. The ends were cut back, 3 bases at V and 4 bases at J, with 13 bases in the middle. This receptor was obtained from a human donor in good health (CMV status not recorded). Some clones in this sample may be carry-over from other donors' samples. Sequencing was performed on PBMCs. The genes are TRBV7-2 and TRBJ2-7; TRBD1 might be the D (5 bases). CDR3 bases: TGTGCCAGCAGCTTGACCAGGGTGGTGTACGAGCAGTACTTC. Translating it yields CASSLTRVVYEQYF.